These 21 T cell receptor beta chains were sequenced from one sample in a study of blood T cell dynamics during melanoma immunotherapy. Using immunoSEQ multiplex PCR, the repertoire was profiled, and TCRdb retains in-frame clones only, with some absent. The repertoire holds over 6,500 clones, with roughly 88% as singletons. Time point here: pre-treatment baseline. Here the sequenced sample was blood, taken from a patient treated with checkpoint blockade. Receptors originate from a human donor with melanoma. Some clones in this sample may be carry-over from other donors' samples.

The rearrangement joins TRBV6-5 to TRBJ2-7; 9 bases are a match to TRBD1. This CDR3 has 13 residues. V lost 6 bases, J lost 6 bases, and 6 bases stayed unmatched. Germline assignment: CDR1 MNHEY and CDR2 SVGAGI. The CDR3 protein is CASSQGTGFEQYF. CDR3 nucleotides: TGTGCCAGCAGCCAAGGGACAGGGTTCGAGCAGTACTTC.

The rearrangement links TRBV7-6 to TRBJ2-3, with TRBD2 identical over 11 bases. The CDR3 is made up of 18 amino acids. Germline CDR1 is SGHVS and CDR2 is FNYEAQ. V lost 5 bases and J lost 5; bases outside the gene matches: 15. The CDR3 DNA follows: TGTGCCAGCAGCCAACGTTCTAGCGGGGGGCAACGCCGAGATACGCAGTATTTT. Its protein product is CASSQRSSGGQRRDTQYF. The full variable domain, its missing parts supplied by reference TRBV7-6 and TRBJ2-3, is GAGVSQSPRYKVTKRGQDVALRCDPISGHVSLYWYRQALGQGPEFLTYFNYEAQQDKSGLPNDRFSAERPEGSISTLTIQRTEQRDSAMYRCASSQRSSGGQRRDTQYFGPGTRLTVL.

The CDR3 DNA is TGTGCCAGTAGTAGTAGCGGGGGGGCAGATACGCAGTATTTT. Protein: CASSSSGGADTQYF. The rearrangement uses TRBV19 and TRBJ2-3; the match to TRBD2 covers 11 bases. This CDR3 contains 14 residues. The trim removed 4 bases at V and 4 bases at J, leaving 1 base unmatched. Germline-derived CDR1 and CDR2 are LNHDA and SQIVND (reference sequence).

The chain joins TRBV7-2 to TRBJ2-5, with 9 bases that match TRBD1. The closer fit of TRBJ2-7 to the DNA end suggests the J call may be wrong. The length of the CDR3 is 15 residues. Germline V CDR1 and CDR2: SGHTA, FQGNSA. CDR3: CASSSAGTGPYEQYF. CDR3 sequence (DNA): TGTGCCAGCAGCTCGGCCGGGACAGGGCCCTACGAGCAGTACTTC.

The V gene is TRBV5-6, the J gene TRBJ2-7; 10 nucleotides match TRBD1. The CDR3 covers 14 residues. CDR1 is SGHDT, CDR2 YYEEEE, per germline. V shed 5 bases and J 6 bases; nucleotides not matched to a gene: 8. The CDR3 sequence: CASRSGTGVREQYF. The CDR3 nucleotides are TGTGCCAGCAGATCCGGGACAGGGGTTCGCGAGCAGTACTTC.

The rearrangement uses TRBV20-1 and TRBJ2-1; D is perhaps TRBD1 (5 bases). The germline CDR1 and CDR2 sequences are DFQATT and SNEGSKA (reference sequence). The CDR3 is 11 residues long. V dropped 6 bases and J dropped 9 bases, with 12 bases sitting between them. CDR3 DNA: TGCAGTGCCCAGCCAGGGTTTGAGCAGTTCTTC. This gives the protein CSAQPGFEQFF.

The gene calls are TRBV7-9 and TRBJ1-4; D is unclear. The CDR3 consists of 12 residues. Germline-derived CDR1 and CDR2 are SEHNR and FQNEAQ (reference sequence). Trimming removed 3 bases from V and 7 bases from J, with 6 bases in between. The CDR3 sequence: CASSLVSEKLFF. CDR3 DNA sequence: TGTGCCAGCAGCTTGGTTTCTGAAAAACTGTTTTTT.

Regarding this clone: One end of the junction varies from germline; a read error may be responsible. This chain connects TRBV9 to TRBJ2-3, with TRBD2 matching 9 bases. The CDR3 totals 15 residues. Per germline, CDR1 SGDLS and CDR2 YYNGEE. CDR3 DNA sequence: TGTGCCGGCAGCGTCTCTAGCGGGGTAGCAGATACGCAGTATTTT. Its protein product is CAGSVSSGVADTQYF.

The rearrangement joins TRBV30 to TRBJ2-5; the D gene is possibly TRBD2 (6 bases). CDR1 and CDR2 (germline): GTSNPN, SVGIG (reference sequence). Trimming shortened V by 2 bases and J by 6 bases, and 10 bases separated the two germline ends. The CDR3 covers 12 residues. CDR3 in amino acids: CAWSSGGKTQYF. CDR3 in DNA: TGTGCCTGGAGTTCAGGAGGGAAGACCCAGTACTTC.

This clone was picked up a small number of times. This chain joins TRBV29-1 and TRBJ2-1; TRBD1 matches 12 bases. The CDR3 length is 15 residues. Trimming took 4 bases from V and 7 from J; bases not matched to a gene: 8. Looked up from germline, CDR1 is SQVTM and CDR2 is ANQGSEA. CDR3 in DNA: TGCAGCGTTGTAGGGGGACAGGGGGCTGCGAATGAGCAGTTCTTC. It encodes CSVVGGQGAANEQFF.

The V gene is TRBV10-3, the J gene TRBJ2-7; 7 bases fit TRBD2. The CDR3 extends over 13 amino acids. J gave up 6 bases and V 7 bases, and 9 bases lay outside the gene matches. Per the germline V gene, CDR1 is ENHRY and CDR2 is SYGVKD. CDR3 sequence reads: CAITPSSSGEQYF. DNA of the CDR3: TGTGCCATCACACCCTCCTCTAGCGGCGAGCAGTACTTC.

The V and J genes are TRBV7-9 and TRBJ2-5; weak D call: TRBD2 (5 bases). CDR1 is SEHNR, CDR2 FQNEAQ, per germline (reference sequence). The length of the CDR3 is 16 residues. V lost 5 bases, J lost 2 bases, and 18 bases lay in between. Here the CDR3 DNA reads TGTGCCAGCAGCAACGAGGTCCGGGGTGGACAAGAGACCCAGTACTTC. It is translated as CASSNEVRGGQETQYF. Based on the CDR3 plus reference TRBV7-9 and TRBJ2-5, the full variable domain is DTGVSQNPRHKITKRGQNVTFRCDPISEHNRLYWYRQTLGQGPEFLTYFQNEAQLEKSRLLSDRFSAERPKGSFSTLEIQRTEQGDSAMYLCASSNEVRGGQETQYFGPGTRLLVL.

The genes are TRBV7-6 and TRBJ1-5; 8 bases are shared with TRBD1. V shed 5 bases, J shed 1 base, and the junction held 13 bases outside the gene matches. The CDR3 is 18 amino acids. CDR1 is SGHVS, CDR2 FNYEAQ, per germline. Here the CDR3 DNA reads TGTGCCAGCAGCCAACCCAGACAGGGGCTCAGGAGCAATCAGCCCCAGCATTTT. It codes for CASSQPRQGLRSNQPQHF.

A single count supports this clone. This rearrangement joins TRBV7-2 to TRBJ2-7, with no clear D. Between the trimmed V and J ends, which lost 8 bases and 5 bases, there was a span of 13 bases. CDR3 size: 12 residues. The germline V gene encodes CDR1 SGHTA and CDR2 FQGNSA. The CDR3 protein is CASRLALDEQYF. The CDR3 DNA sequence: TGTGCCAGCCGGCTGGCACTGGACGAGCAGTACTTC. Filled out from reference TRBV7-2 and TRBJ2-7, the complete variable domain reads GAGVSQSPSNKVTEKGKDVELRCDPISGHTALYWYRQSLGQGLEFLIYFQGNSAPDKSGLPSDRFSAERTGGSVSTLTIQRTQQEDSAVYLCASRLALDEQYFGPGTRLTVT.

The chain uses TRBV5-1 and TRBJ1-4; maybe TRBD1 (5 bases). Trimming cost V 2 bases and J 5 bases, with 10 bases left between them. Germline V gives CDR1 SGHRS, CDR2 YFSETQ. The CDR3 spans 14 residues. This CDR3 is CASSFDSWNEKLFF. The DNA of the CDR3 is TGCGCCAGCAGCTTTGACAGCTGGAATGAAAAACTGTTTTTT.

The chain links TRBV12-5 to TRBJ2-1; perhaps TRBD2 as D (6 bases). The germline gives CDR1 LGHNT, CDR2 FRNRAP. This CDR3 spans 14 amino acids. Trimming pared 11 bases from V and 0 bases from J, leaving 14 bases between. The chain's CDR3 is CASGRGGSYNEQFF. The CDR3 region has the DNA TGTGCTTCCGGGCGGGGCGGCTCCTACAATGAGCAGTTCTTC. Filled out from reference TRBV12-5 and TRBJ2-1, the complete variable domain reads DARVTQTPRHKVTEMGQEVTMRCQPILGHNTVFWYRQTMMQGLELLAYFRNRAPLDDSGMPKDRFSAEMPDATLATLKIQPSEPRDSAVYFCASGRGGSYNEQFFGPGTRLTVL.

This clone was detected a few times. This chain connects TRBV2 to TRBJ1-5; a possible D gene is TRBD1 (5 bases). This CDR3 is 13 amino acids long. The germline gives CDR1 SNHLY, CDR2 FYNNEI. V was shortened by 4 bases and J by 4 bases, with 8 bases between the two germline ends. CDR3 region: CASSVQDNQPQHF. The CDR3 nucleotides read TGTGCCAGCAGTGTACAGGATAATCAGCCCCAGCATTTT.

This clone was counted only a few times. This chain joins TRBV2 and TRBJ1-2; no clear D gene. The V gene lost 1 base and the J gene lost 5 bases, with 8 bases spanning the gap. This CDR3 comprises 13 residues. Germline V gives CDR1 SNHLY, CDR2 FYNNEI. The CDR3 nucleotides are TGTGCCAGCAGTGAAGGGAATTCATATGGCTACACCTTC. Amino acid sequence: CASSEGNSYGYTF.

There are a few counts of this clone. This rearrangement joins TRBV6-6 to TRBJ2-7, with D possibly being TRBD1 (6 bases). Trimming cost V 4 bases and J 0 bases, with 10 bases left between them. The V gene's germline CDR1 is MNHNY and CDR2 SVGAGI (reference sequence). The CDR3 extends over 14 amino acids. CDR3 amino acids: CASSSDRISYEQYF. In nucleotides, the CDR3 is TGTGCCAGCAGTTCTGACAGGATCTCCTACGAGCAGTACTTC.

This clone was picked up one time. J is TRBJ2-7 and V is TRBV6-5, with 7 nucleotides matching TRBD1. This CDR3 is 14 amino acids long. After removal of 5 bases from V and 4 bases from J, the junction contained 8 bases not matched to a gene. Germline lookup yields CDR1 MNHEY and CDR2 SVGAGI. The CDR3 reads CASSPRQGSYEQYF. The CDR3, as DNA: TGTGCCAGCAGTCCCAGACAGGGTTCTTACGAGCAGTACTTC.

The genes are TRBV5-1 and TRBJ2-1, with TRBD2 identical over 14 bases. J was trimmed by 9 bases and V by 4 bases; bases with no gene match: 6. The CDR3 runs 15 residues. Germline CDR1 SGHRS, CDR2 YFSETQ. The CDR3 coding sequence is TGCGCCAGCAGCACCGGGACTAGCGGGGGTACTGAGCAGTTCTTC. This gives the protein CASSTGTSGGTEQFF.